Below, 4 T cell receptor beta chains from the same sample are listed, as sequenced in a study of blood T cell repertoires in COVID-19. Method: immunoSEQ multiplex PCR; TCRdb's copy keeps in-frame clones and lacks some. The table lists 200,000 to 250,000 clones, approximately 91% of them singletons. The sequencing sample was made of peripheral blood. All receptors derive from a woman aged 55-69 years with acute or convalescent COVID-19.

The chain has TRBV20-1 and TRBJ1-5, with D uncertain. Germline CDR1 is DFQATT and CDR2 is SNEGSKA (reference sequence). V was trimmed by 6 bases and J by 1 base, leaving 16 bases between them. The CDR3 is made up of 15 amino acids. CDR3: CSASVQKSSNQPQHF. The CDR3 DNA sequence: TGCAGTGCAAGTGTACAGAAGTCCAGCAATCAGCCCCAGCATTTT.

J is TRBJ1-2 and V is TRBV5-4, with TRBD1 matching over 9 bases. The CDR3 spans 15 residues. Per germline, CDR1 SGHNT and CDR2 YYREEE (reference sequence). With 4 bases clipped from V and 4 bases from J, the junction kept 8 bases outside the gene matches. CDR3 in amino acids: CASSGRTGVVYGYTF. DNA for the CDR3: TGTGCCAGCAGCGGGAGGACAGGGGTTGTCTATGGCTACACCTTC.

The chain links TRBV6-6 to TRBJ1-2; D is undetermined. The CDR3 loop spans 14 amino acids. Germline-derived CDR1 and CDR2 are MNHNY and SVGAGI (reference sequence). With 6 bases removed from V and 3 bases from J, the gap between germline ends came to 14 bases. CDR3 residues: CASSKSQNDYGYTF. CDR3 in DNA: TGTGCCAGCAGCAAGTCACAGAATGACTATGGCTACACCTTC.

The chain carries TRBV3-1 (or the pseudogene TRBV3-2) and TRBJ2-3, with D perhaps TRBD2 (6 bases). Germline CDR1 LGHDT, CDR2 YNNKEL (reference sequence). With 0 bases removed from V and 2 bases from J, the gap between germline ends came to 12 bases. The CDR3 is 16 amino acids. The CDR3 coding sequence is TGTGCCAGCAGCCAAGAGCCCAAGCGGGTCACAGATACGCAGTATTTT. This translates into CASSQEPKRVTDTQYF.